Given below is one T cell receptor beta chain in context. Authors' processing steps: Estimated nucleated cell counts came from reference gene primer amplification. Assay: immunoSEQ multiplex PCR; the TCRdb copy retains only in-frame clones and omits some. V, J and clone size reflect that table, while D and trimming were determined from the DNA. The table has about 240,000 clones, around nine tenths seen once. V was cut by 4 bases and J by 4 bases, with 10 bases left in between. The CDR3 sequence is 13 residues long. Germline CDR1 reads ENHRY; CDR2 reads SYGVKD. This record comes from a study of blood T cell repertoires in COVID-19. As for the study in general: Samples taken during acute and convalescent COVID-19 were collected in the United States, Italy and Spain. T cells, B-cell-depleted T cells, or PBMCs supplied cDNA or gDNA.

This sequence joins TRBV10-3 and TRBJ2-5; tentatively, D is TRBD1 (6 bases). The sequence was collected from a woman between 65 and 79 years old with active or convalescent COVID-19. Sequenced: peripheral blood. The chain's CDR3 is CAISGGRGETQYF. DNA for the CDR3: TGTGCCATCAGTGGCGGCAGGGGAGAGACCCAGTACTTC.